The entry below gives a single T cell receptor (beta chain) sequence along with its context. This sample was taken from a study of blood T cell repertoires in COVID-19. Turning to the study itself: Acute and convalescent COVID-19 specimens originated in the United States, Italy and Spain.

The authors' processing: Estimates of nucleated cell counts were drawn from the amplification of reference gene primers. Assay used: immunoSEQ multiplex PCR; TCRdb lists only in-frame clones, some missing. For V, J and clone size, that table is used; D and trimming come from the DNA. The sample has around 250,000 clones, 82% seen once. From germline, CDR1 is MNHEY and CDR2 SVGAGI. The CDR3 has 16 amino acids. The germline V and J ends were trimmed by 4 bases and 0 bases, with 13 bases remaining between them. The sequence came from a woman aged 18-29 years with acute or convalescent COVID-19. The chain carries TRBV6-5 and TRBJ1-3; unclear D gene. The sequenced material came from peripheral blood. CDR3 sequence: CASSSLAGYSGNTIYF. Written as DNA, the CDR3 is TGTGCCAGCAGTTCCCTCGCAGGCTACTCTGGAAACACCATATATTTT.